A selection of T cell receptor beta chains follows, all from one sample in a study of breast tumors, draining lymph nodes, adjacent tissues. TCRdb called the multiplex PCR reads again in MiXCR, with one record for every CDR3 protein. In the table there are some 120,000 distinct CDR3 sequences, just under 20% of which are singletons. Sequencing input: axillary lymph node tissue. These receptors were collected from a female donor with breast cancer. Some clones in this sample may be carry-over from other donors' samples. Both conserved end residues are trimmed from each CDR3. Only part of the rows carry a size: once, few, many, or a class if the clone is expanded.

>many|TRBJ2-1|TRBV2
ATTQYNEQF
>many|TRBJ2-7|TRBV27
ASSSIARYEQY
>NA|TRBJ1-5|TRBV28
ASSPVERGNSNQPQH
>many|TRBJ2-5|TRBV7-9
ASSLGVAQETQY
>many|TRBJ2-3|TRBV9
ASRPISVDTQY
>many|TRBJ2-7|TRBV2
ASRDFGYEQY
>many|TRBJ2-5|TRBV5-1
ASSTVGSLQETQY
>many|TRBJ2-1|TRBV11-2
ASSLVAGVYNEQF
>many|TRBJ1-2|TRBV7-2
ASSLVYLTGGARYT
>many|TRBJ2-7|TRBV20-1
SAVPGAAYEQY
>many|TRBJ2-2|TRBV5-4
ASSESPSVSQAGELF
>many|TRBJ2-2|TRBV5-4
ASSSSTANTGELF
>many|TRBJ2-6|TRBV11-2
ASSQRVGANVLT
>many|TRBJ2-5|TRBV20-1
SATSGGRGETQY
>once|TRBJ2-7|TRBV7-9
ASSLVAGTYVQY
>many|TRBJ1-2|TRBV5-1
ASSLPGTDYGYT
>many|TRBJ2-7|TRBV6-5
ASRITGAGFAEQY
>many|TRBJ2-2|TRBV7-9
ASSDRRSNTGELF
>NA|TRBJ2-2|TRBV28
ASRATGTGAGELF
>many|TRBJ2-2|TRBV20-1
SADSNGNTGELF
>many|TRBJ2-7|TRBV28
ASSAGQLTYEQY
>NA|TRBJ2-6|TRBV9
ASSGGGADLSSGANVLT
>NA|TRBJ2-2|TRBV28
ASRPSGSKTGELF
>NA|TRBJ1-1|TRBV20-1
SAPIRQGGTEAF
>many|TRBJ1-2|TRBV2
ASSDGVPRGGYT
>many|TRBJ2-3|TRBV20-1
SARDGIGDRADTQY
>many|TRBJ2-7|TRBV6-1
ASRVQGVGEQY
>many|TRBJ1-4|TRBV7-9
ASSENEKLF
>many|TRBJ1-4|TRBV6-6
ASSSRDGEKLF
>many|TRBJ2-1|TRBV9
ASSVGASGGRNEQF
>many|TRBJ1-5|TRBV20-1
SAREDRGGNQPQH
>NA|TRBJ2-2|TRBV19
ASSMGPADTGELF
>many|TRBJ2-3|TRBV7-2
ASTDLGGGSTDTQY
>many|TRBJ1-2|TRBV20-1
SARAGTGDYGYT